The T cell receptor (beta chain) described here comes from a study of CD8+CD57+ T cells in acquired aplastic anemia. Study summary: The average for DNA from sorted CD4+ and CD8+ cells was about 3.3 ug.

The sequenced patients had an expansion of CD8+CD57+ cells seen by flow cytometry. Severe acquired aplastic anemia was present in all patients. The blood sampling took place in patients who had so far received no therapy. Study results and caveats: It was found that twenty-nine CD8+ CDR3 sequences were shared between patients and controls.

Comments on this clonotype: No antigen is known for it.

J was trimmed by 7 bases and V by 5 bases; bases with no gene match: 13. The germline CDR1 and CDR2 sequences are SEHNR and FQNEAQ (reference sequence). The CDR3 has 15 residues. Genomic DNA, serving as template, underwent TCR beta VDJ and CDR3 profiling. From the reads, TCRdb called clonotypes with MiXCR, one entry per CDR3 protein. Among about 98,000 distinct CDR3 sequences listed, around two thirds were seen once. This chain links TRBV7-9 with TRBJ1-1, with 7 nucleotides matching TRBD1. Sample: sorted CD4+, CD8+, or CD8+CD57+ T cells (not recorded which) from PBMCs. This clonotype was sampled from a human donor with aplastic anemia. CDR3 residues: CASSPNPTGRIEAFF. CDR3 nucleotides: TGTGCCAGCAGCCCCAACCCGACAGGGAGGATTGAAGCTTTCTTT.